This T cell receptor (beta chain) originates from a study of CD8 T cells in Susac syndrome. An input of about 0.45 to 1 ug of RNA was subjected to reverse transcription using random hexamers. Amplification of TCR beta CDR3 by immunoSEQ multiplex PCR spanned 54 Vbeta and 13 Jbeta. TCRdb recomputed calls from the immunoSEQ multiplex PCR reads with MiXCR, one row per CDR3 protein. This sample has about 140,000 distinct CDR3 sequences, with roughly 95% found just once. The CDR3 totals 15 residues. Trimming cost V 5 bases and J 2 bases, with 16 bases left between them. Germline V lookup: CDR1 MDHEN, CDR2 SYDVKM.

The sequencing input was CD4+ T cells from PBMCs. This TCR was recovered from a human donor with multiple sclerosis. The genes are TRBV28 and TRBJ2-7; weak D call: TRBD2 (5 bases). In nucleotides, the CDR3 is TGTGCCAGCAGTAACCAGCGGAACAGACCCTACGAGCAGTACTTC. This sequence encodes CASSNQRNRPYEQYF.